The following is a T cell receptor (beta chain) sequence with its context. This receptor's antigen is unknown. Base quality data are lacking; no much larger clone is found one base away. Ophthalmopathy patients had moderately to severely active disease, with a Clinical Activity Score of 3 or more, a NOSPECS grade of 4 or more, and a disease duration of less than 3 months. Exclusion was applied to patients with uncontrolled infections, other autoimmune diseases, pregnancy or lactation. Diagnoses were based on clinical symptoms, serum thyroxine and TRAb, thyroid ultrasound and orbital computed tomography. PBMCs were separated from under 12 ml of fresh peripheral blood using Ficoll-Paque density gradient centrifugation. Trizol reagent was used to extract total RNA, and RNA quality was then checked on an Agilent 2100 Bioanalyzer. The TCR beta CDR3 regions were amplified from RNA transcripts. The TCR CDR3 was subjected to a first round of RT-PCR using the HTBI primer set and the Qiagen OneStep RT-PCR kit. Libraries were constructed in a second round of multiplex PCR, after which size selection and purification were performed. The libraries were sequenced on an Illumina HiSeq2000 using paired-end 100 bp reads. On the study's bioinformatics: SOAPnuke was used to process the raw data, throwing out any read that contained adapters or uncalled bases, had a mean Phred below 15, or lacked an exact constant-primer or identifier match. High-quality paired reads were merged with COPE v1.2.5, and unique nucleotide sequences were defined as clonotypes. Clonotypes were aligned to IMGT TRBV, TRBD and TRBJ reference segments using MiTCR v1.1. Analysis was restricted to V-J combinations with a frequency above 0.0001, which covered 98% to 99.2% of repertoires. A TCS score was defined as the ratio of F50 (clonal expansion) to E x V (chaos), with BLOSUM62-based TCRdist applied between CDR3 peptides within each V-J. Welch's t-statistics and random forest reduced around 550 V-J features to roughly 13, which were used in a naive Bayes classifier (R e1071). In TCRdb, the public reads were trimmed at Q25 with fastp and aligned with MiXCR, with productive beta chains retained. Rows with one shared CDR3 protein collapse into an entry with the most common genes and DNA. None of the V and J calls come from the authors' own analysis; TCRdb made them. Within this sample are about 380,000 distinct CDR3 sequences, with approximately 17% of them counted one time only. The ten largest clonotypes hold over 35% of the sample.

Taken from cysteine to phenylalanine, the CDR3 has 22 residues. The entry retains the CDR3 DNA only, 66 bases that are in frame from base 1. Unmatched junction bases come to 17, with V trimmed by 6 bases and J by 0 bases. The germline V gene (reference sequence) supplies CDR1 SEHNR and CDR2 FQNEAQ. The data are from a study of T cells in Graves' hyperthyroidism and ophthalmopathy (dated by TCRdb to between 2018 and 2020). For context, the study as a whole: Peripheral blood was sampled at the time of initial diagnosis, prior to any treatment. The 80 to 100 discovery patients were randomly divided into training and test sets at a 7:3 ratio. The paper describes TCR Vbeta CDR3 sequencing of fewer than 150 peripheral blood samples, made up of about 41 ophthalmopathy patients, some 76 hyperthyroidism patients and about 17 progressor patients. TCR V-J signatures able to tell the groups apart were searched for in a discovery cohort of more than 90 patients, of whom under 45 had Graves' ophthalmopathy and 55 to 65 had stable Graves' hyperthyroidism. Prospective prediction of ophthalmopathy was tested in an independent validation cohort consisting of under 20 hyperthyroidism patients and 15 or so patients who later progressed to ophthalmopathy. Following sampling, methimazole starting at 30 mg daily was given to hyperthyroidism patients, and high-dose intravenous methylprednisolone was given to ophthalmopathy patients. In about 6 Graves' hyperthyroidism patients, the study also compared T-cell repertoires from thyroid tissue with T-cell repertoires from blood. Results the study describes overall, beyond this receptor: In validation, the model predicted progression to ophthalmopathy with roughly 66% sensitivity and less than 80% specificity, a median of approximately 6.7 months before onset. No statistical method was used to set the sample size in advance, and investigators knew the group allocation. Blood samples also contained most of the expanded thyroid clonotypes (frequency above 0.001), which suggests that blood repertoires may reflect thyroid immune responses. In cross-validation, a model built on a 13 V-J signature told ophthalmopathy apart from stable hyperthyroidism with approximately 90% sensitivity and around 83% specificity, and in testing the same model reached 80%/75%.

This chain joins TRBV7-9 to TRBJ2-1, with 16 middle bases fitting TRBD2. Material for sequencing was blood. This clonotype was sampled from a man aged 18-30 years with Graves' ophthalmopathy. The nucleotides read TGTGCCAGCAGTCCAGCCGGGACTAGCGGGGGGGCCCTTTTTAGCTCCTACAATGAGCAGTTCTTC. It is translated as CASSPAGTSGGALFSSYNEQFF. Reference TRBV7-9 and TRBJ2-1 genes cover what lies past the CDR3, so the full variable domain is DTGVSQNPRHKITKRGQNVTFRCDPISEHNRLYWYRQTLGQGPEFLTYFQNEAQLEKSRLLSDRFSAERPKGSFSTLEIQRTEQGDSAMYLCASSPAGTSGGALFSSYNEQFFGPGTRLTVL.